The entry that follows covers one T cell receptor beta chain sequence. Antigen unknown. This sample stems from a study of PD-1 blockade in classical Hodgkin lymphoma. Study-wide results and caveats: CD4+ TCR diversity, unlike CD8+, rose significantly by C4D1.

Every patient was affected by relapse after autologous stem cell transplantation, while exposure to brentuximab vedotin was not uniform. Germline CDR1 is MNHEY and CDR2 is SMNVEV (reference sequence). This CDR3 spans 15 amino acids. Trimming left V 4 bases short and J 3 bases short, with 13 bases between. Assay: immunoSEQ multiplex PCR; the TCRdb copy retains only in-frame clones and omits some. This sample carries 25,000 to 35,000 clones, roughly 71% of them seen once, and the ten largest clones take approximately 24%. This chain links TRBV27 with TRBJ1-5; D gene ambiguous. The sample was peripheral blood mononuclear cells (PBMCs), taken before the second cycle of nivolumab. This clonotype was obtained from a human donor with classical Hodgkin lymphoma. CDR3 sequence (DNA): TGTGCCAGCAGTTGGGCAGGCGACTTCAATCAGCCCCAGCATTTT. Translated: CASSWAGDFNQPQHF.